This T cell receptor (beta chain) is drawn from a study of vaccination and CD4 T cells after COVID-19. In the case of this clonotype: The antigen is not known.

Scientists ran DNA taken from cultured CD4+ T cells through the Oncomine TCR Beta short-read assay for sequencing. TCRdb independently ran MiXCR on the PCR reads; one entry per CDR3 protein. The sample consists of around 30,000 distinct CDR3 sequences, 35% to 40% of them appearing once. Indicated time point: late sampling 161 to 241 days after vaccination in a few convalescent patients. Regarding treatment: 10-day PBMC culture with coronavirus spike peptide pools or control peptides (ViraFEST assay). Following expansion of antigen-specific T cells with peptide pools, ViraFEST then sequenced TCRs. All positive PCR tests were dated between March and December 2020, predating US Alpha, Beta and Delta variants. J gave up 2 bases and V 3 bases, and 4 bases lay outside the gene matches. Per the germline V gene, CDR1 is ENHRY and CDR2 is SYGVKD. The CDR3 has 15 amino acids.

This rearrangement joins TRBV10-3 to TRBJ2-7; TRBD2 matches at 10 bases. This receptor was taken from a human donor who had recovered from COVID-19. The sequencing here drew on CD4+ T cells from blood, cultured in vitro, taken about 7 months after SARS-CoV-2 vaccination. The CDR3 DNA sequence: TGTGCCATCAGTGATTCCAGCGGGAGGGCCTACGAGCAGTACTTC. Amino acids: CAISDSSGRAYEQYF.